Shown below are 10 T cell receptor beta chains from a single sample sequenced in a study of T-cell memory formation after mild COVID-19. In TCRdb, the 5' RACE reads were re-called with MiXCR into one record per CDR3 protein. Here the sample spans 40,000 to 60,000 distinct CDR3 sequences, 9.3% being singletons. The sample comprised PBMCs or a T cell subset sorted from them (not recorded which). These receptors originate from an adult woman who had mild COVID-19 (a few samples of this study predate the infection). Cell type and time point are not known.

This clonotype occurred a few times. The gene calls are TRBV25-1 and TRBJ2-7; a weak D match, TRBD1 (7 bases). The CDR3 covers 15 residues. The V end lost 7 bases, the J end lost 5 bases, and 21 bases lay between the germline ends. In germline, CDR1 is MGHDK, CDR2 SYGVNS. DNA of the CDR3: TGTGCCAGCACCCAAACAAGAGGAGGGGGCGACGAGCAGTACTTC. It translates to CASTQTRGGGDEQYF.

This clonotype was observed many times. CDR3 in amino acids: CASSLGGLGLNTGELFF. CDR3 nucleotide sequence: TGTGCCAGCAGCTTGGGGGGACTAGGGCTAAACACCGGGGAGCTGTTTTTT. This sequence joins TRBV5-4 and TRBJ2-2, with 8 bases identical to TRBD2. The CDR3 totals 17 residues. Germline V gene data show CDR1 as SGHNT and CDR2 as YYREEE (reference sequence). V dropped 0 bases and J dropped 2; count of bases not matched to a gene: 6.

This clonotype is labeled medium-sized (0.01 to 0.1%). The CDR3 region has the DNA TGCGCCAGCAGCCAAGACGAGGGGGCGCCCGGGGAGCTGTTTTTT. It encodes CASSQDEGAPGELFF. J is TRBJ2-2 and V is TRBV4-3, with TRBD1 identical over 7 bases. CDR3 length: 15 residues. Per germline, CDR1 LGHNA and CDR2 YSLEER. Trimming took 0 bases from V and 6 from J; bases not matched to a gene: 4.

This clonotype was seen at least ten times. V and J are TRBV4-3 and TRBJ2-1; 8 bases fit TRBD2. This CDR3 is built from 17 residues. CDR1 and CDR2 from the germline V gene are LGHNA and YSLEER. V lost 1 base to trimming and J lost 0 bases; unmatched junction nucleotides: 5. CDR3 in amino acids: CASSQASGPLSYNEQFF. In DNA, the CDR3 is TGCGCCAGCAGCCAAGCTAGCGGGCCCCTCTCCTACAATGAGCAGTTCTTC.

This clonotype was found many times. The chain combines TRBV3-1 with TRBJ2-1; TRBD1 aligns across 10 bases. J lost 3 bases, V lost 1 base, and 12 bases had no gene match. Germline V gives CDR1 LGHDT, CDR2 YNNKEL (reference sequence). This CDR3 is 19 amino acids long. CDR3 bases: TGTGCCAGCAGCCAAGCTATCATGGAGGGACAGGGGTACTACAATGAGCAGTTCTTC. This codes for CASSQAIMEGQGYYNEQFF.

The chain combines TRBV12-3 or TRBV12-4 with TRBJ2-3, with 13 nucleotides matching TRBD2. CDR3 length equals 15 residues. V lost 10 bases, J lost 6 bases, and 10 bases stayed unmatched. The CDR3 loop reads CATETRTSGGDTQYF. As DNA, the CDR3 is TGTGCCACGGAAACAAGGACTAGCGGGGGTGATACGCAGTATTTT.

The V gene is TRBV15, the J gene TRBJ2-7; 11 positions agree with TRBD1. V lost 1 base, J lost 0 bases, and 2 bases stayed unmatched. Germline V CDR1 and CDR2: LNHNV, YYDKDF (reference sequence). The CDR3 has 16 amino acids. The chain's CDR3 is CATSRGTGGASYEQYF. CDR3 nucleotides: TGTGCCACCAGCAGAGGGACAGGGGGCGCCTCCTACGAGCAGTACTTC. Using reference TRBV15 and TRBJ2-7 for the parts outside the CDR3, the full variable domain is DAMVIQNPRYQVTQFGKPVTLSCSQTLNHNVMYWYQQKSSQAPKLLFHYYDKDFNNEADTPDNFQSRRPNTSFCFLDIRSPGLGDTAMYLCATSRGTGGASYEQYFGPGTRLTVT.

This clonotype was observed at least ten times. The rearrangement uses TRBV11-2 and TRBJ2-2; TRBD1 is a possible D gene (6 bases). The V and J ends lost 6 bases and 7 bases respectively, with 15 bases between them. Germline V lookup: CDR1 SGHAT, CDR2 FQNNGV. The CDR3 is 14 amino acids. CDR3 residues: CASSPRVDSGELFF. In DNA, the CDR3 is TGTGCCAGCAGTCCAAGGGTGGACAGCGGGGAGCTGTTTTTT.

This clonotype counts as medium-sized. The chain combines TRBV7-9 with TRBJ1-1; D remains ambiguous. This CDR3 comprises 16 residues. CDR1 is SEHNR and CDR2 is FQNEAQ in the germline V gene (reference sequence). Trimming took off 5 bases at V and 4 bases at J, with 20 bases between the two ends. The CDR3 DNA is TGTGCCAGCAGCCCTCGGTTGGCAGGAGGAGTCACTGAAGCTTTCTTT. The encoded protein is CASSPRLAGGVTEAFF.

The rearrangement uses TRBV7-7 and TRBJ2-5, with 8 bases lining up with TRBD1. The germline V gene encodes CDR1 SSHAT and CDR2 FNYEAQ (reference sequence). This CDR3 has 14 amino acids. Unmatched junction bases numbered 5, after V lost 5 bases and J lost 3 bases. CDR3 region: CASSLTGEKETQYF. The CDR3 nucleotides read TGTGCCAGCAGCCTGACAGGGGAAAAAGAGACCCAGTACTTC. Combining the CDR3 with reference TRBV7-7 and TRBJ2-5 gives the whole variable domain GAGVSQSPRYKVTKRGQDVTLRCDPISSHATLYWYQQALGQGPEFLTYFNYEAQPDKSGLPSDRFSAERPEGSISTLTIQRTEQRDSAMYRCASSLTGEKETQYFGPGTRLLVL.